In its sample, the clone carrying this T cell receptor beta chain was seen once. The data originate from a study of blood T cell repertoires in COVID-19. V gave up 7 bases and J gave up 3 bases; unmatched junction bases: 6. The germline V gene encodes CDR1 ENHRY and CDR2 SYGVKD. The CDR3 is 17 amino acids. Data came from immunoSEQ multiplex PCR; TCRdb stores just in-frame clones and leaves some out. The repertoire holds 210,000 or so clones, with around 84% as singletons. Sequences were obtained from PBMCs or T cells enriched from blood (not recorded which). The TCR originated in a man aged 30 to 39 with acute COVID-19. J is TRBJ2-1 and V is TRBV10-3; 16 nucleotides agree with TRBD2. CDR3 sequence: CAITGTSGGAIYNEQFF. The CDR3 DNA reads as TGTGCCATCACCGGGACTAGCGGGGGGGCCATCTACAATGAGCAGTTCTTC.